One T cell receptor beta chain is described in this entry. The data were taken from a study of blood T cell repertoires in COVID-19. The overall study: The United States, Italy and Spain provided the acute and convalescent COVID-19 samples. The analysed material was cDNA or gDNA that came from T cells, B-cell-depleted T cells, or PBMCs.

Germline V gene lookup returns CDR1 SNHLY and CDR2 FYNNEI. The CDR3 is made up of 13 amino acids. Trimming at V came to 4 bases and at J to 7 bases, leaving 4 bases not matched to a gene. As processed by the authors: How many nucleated cells were present was estimated from reference gene primer amplification. The table came from immunoSEQ multiplex PCR; TCRdb's copy has only in-frame clones and leaves some out. V and J calls and clone size are given by that table; D and trimming were obtained from the DNA. Altogether approximately 250,000 clones are present, less than 90% being singletons, with the ten largest covering 4.2%.

Sequencing used peripheral blood. This receptor was obtained from a man aged 55-75 years with acute or convalescent COVID-19. The V call is TRBV2, the J call TRBJ2-1; 7 nucleotides align to TRBD1. The CDR3 here is CASSGQGVNEQFF. Here the CDR3 DNA reads TGTGCCAGCAGTGGGCAGGGGGTGAATGAGCAGTTCTTC. The entire variable domain, with the rest obtained from reference TRBV2 and TRBJ2-1, is as follows: EPEVTQTPSHQVTQMGQEVILRCVPISNHLYFYWYRQILGQKVEFLVSFYNNEISEKSEIFDDQFSVERPDGSNFTLKIRSTKLEDSAMYFCASSGQGVNEQFFGPGTRLTVL.